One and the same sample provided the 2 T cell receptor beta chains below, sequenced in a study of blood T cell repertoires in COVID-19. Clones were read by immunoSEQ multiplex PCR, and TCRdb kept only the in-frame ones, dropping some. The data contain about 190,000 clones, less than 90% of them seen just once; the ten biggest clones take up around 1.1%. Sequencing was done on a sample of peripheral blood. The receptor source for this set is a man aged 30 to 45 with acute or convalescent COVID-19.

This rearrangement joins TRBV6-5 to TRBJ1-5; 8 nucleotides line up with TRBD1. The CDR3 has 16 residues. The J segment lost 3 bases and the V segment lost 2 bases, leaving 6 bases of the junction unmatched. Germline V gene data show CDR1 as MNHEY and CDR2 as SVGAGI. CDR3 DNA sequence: TGTGCCAGCAGTTACAGCGGGACAGGATACAATCAGCCCCAGCATTTT. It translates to CASSYSGTGYNQPQHF.

CDR3 sequence (DNA): TGTGCCTGGAGTAGGAGGAGGGGGGGCCCAGATACGCAGTATTTT. Encoded protein: CAWSRRRGGPDTQYF. This sequence joins TRBV30 and TRBJ2-3; the D gene is possibly TRBD2 (7 bases). Germline V gene sequence: CDR1 GTSNPN, CDR2 SVGIG (reference sequence). CDR3 length: 15 amino acids. Trimming stripped 2 bases from V and 4 bases from J, with 16 bases between.